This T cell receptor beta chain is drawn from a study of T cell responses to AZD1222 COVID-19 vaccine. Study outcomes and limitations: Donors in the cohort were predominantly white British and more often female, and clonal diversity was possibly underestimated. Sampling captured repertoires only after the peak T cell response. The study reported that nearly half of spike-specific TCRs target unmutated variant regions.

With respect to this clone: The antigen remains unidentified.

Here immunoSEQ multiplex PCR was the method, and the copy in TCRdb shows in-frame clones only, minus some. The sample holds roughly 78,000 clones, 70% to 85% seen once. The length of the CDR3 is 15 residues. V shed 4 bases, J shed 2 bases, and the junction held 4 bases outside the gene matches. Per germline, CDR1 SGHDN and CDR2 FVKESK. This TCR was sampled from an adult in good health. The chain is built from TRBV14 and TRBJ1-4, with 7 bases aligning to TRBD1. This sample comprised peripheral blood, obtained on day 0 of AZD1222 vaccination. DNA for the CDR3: TGTGCCAGCAGCCCAGGGACAGTTACTAATGAAAAACTGTTTTTT. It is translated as CASSPGTVTNEKLFF.